This T cell receptor (beta chain) is from a study of T-cell reconstitution after alpha-beta-depleted transplantation in children. CDR3 length equals 13 residues. From germline, CDR1 is DFQATT and CDR2 SNEGSKA (reference sequence). This clonotype was counted only a few times. The antigen remains unidentified. TCRbeta library construction was performed incorporating unique molecular identifiers. Each CDR3 protein is one row after TCRdb ran MiXCR on the PCR reads. The data show nearly 350,000 distinct CDR3 sequences, with roughly 16% seen just once and just over 40% held by the top ten. The study's findings and limits: Newly made T cells mostly supplied T-cell counts and diversity one year after transplant. Surviving recipient T cells and thymic progenitors produced the high day-60 TCRbeta diversity seen in some patients.

The receptor's source is a male patient between 2 and 15 years old who had a stem cell transplant for acute lymphoblastic leukemia, so the T cells may come from the graft donor. The V and J genes are TRBV20-1 and TRBJ1-2; 9 bases are a match to TRBD1. The sequencing here drew on PBMCs, mostly from graft donor cells, taken 360 days after TCRalphabeta/CD19-depleted stem cell transplant. The CDR3 is CSPLGTGNYGYTF. The CDR3 DNA reads TGCAGCCCTCTGGGGACAGGGAACTATGGCTACACCTTC.